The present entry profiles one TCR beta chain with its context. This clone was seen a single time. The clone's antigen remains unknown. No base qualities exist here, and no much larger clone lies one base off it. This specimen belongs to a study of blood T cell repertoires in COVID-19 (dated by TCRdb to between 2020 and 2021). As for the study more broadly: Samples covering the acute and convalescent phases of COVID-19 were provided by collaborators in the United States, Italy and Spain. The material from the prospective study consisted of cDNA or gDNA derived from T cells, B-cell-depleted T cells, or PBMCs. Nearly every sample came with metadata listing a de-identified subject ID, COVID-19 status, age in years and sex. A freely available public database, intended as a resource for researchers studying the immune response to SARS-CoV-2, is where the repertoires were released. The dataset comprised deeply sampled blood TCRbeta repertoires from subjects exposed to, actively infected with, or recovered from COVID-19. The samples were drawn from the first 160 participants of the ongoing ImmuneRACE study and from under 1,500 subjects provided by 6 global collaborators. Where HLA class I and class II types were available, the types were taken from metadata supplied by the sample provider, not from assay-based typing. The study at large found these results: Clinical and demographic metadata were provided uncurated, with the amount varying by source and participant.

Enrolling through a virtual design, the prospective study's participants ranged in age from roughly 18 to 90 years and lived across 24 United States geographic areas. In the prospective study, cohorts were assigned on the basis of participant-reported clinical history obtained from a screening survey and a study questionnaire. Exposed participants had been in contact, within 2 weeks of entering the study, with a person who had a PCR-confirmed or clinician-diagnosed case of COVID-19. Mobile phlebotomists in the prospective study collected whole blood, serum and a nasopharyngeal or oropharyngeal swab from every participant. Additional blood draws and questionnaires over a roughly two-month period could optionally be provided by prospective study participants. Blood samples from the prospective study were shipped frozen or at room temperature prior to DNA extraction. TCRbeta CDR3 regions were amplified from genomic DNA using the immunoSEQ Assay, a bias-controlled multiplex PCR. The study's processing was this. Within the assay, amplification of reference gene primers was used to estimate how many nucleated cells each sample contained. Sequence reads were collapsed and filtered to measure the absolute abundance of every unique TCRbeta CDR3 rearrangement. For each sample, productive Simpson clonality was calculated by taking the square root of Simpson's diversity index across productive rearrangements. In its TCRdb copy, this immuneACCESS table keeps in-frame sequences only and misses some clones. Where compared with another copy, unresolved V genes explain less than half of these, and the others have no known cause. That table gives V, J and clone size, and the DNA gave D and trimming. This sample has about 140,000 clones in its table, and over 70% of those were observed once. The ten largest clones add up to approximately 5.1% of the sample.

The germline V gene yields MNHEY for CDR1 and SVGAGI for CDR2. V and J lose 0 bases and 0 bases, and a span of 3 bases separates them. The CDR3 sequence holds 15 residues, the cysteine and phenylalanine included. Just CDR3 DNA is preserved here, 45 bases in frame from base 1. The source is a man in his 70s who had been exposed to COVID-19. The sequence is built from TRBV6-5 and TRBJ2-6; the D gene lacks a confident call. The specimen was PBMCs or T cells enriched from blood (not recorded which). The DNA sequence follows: TGTGCCAGCAGTTACTCGAGCTCTGGGGCCAACGTCCTGACTTTC. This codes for CASSYSSSGANVLTF.